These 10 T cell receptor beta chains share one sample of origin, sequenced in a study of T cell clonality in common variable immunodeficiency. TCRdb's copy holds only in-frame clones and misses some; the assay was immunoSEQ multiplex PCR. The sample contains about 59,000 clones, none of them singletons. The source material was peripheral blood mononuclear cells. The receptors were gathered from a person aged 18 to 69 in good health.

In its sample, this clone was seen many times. The sequenced CDR3 bases are TGCGCCAGCAGTGAGTCGGCTAGCTTCCCAGAGACC. It codes for CASSESASFPET. The whole CDR3 sequence reads CASSESASFPETQYF. The V call is TRBV10-1, the J call TRBJ2-5, with a weak D call TRBD2 (5 bases). The read finishes 3 residues shy of the CDR3 end, and the germline J gene is used to complete it. With 0 bases removed from V and 4 bases from J, the gap between germline ends came to 12 bases. The CDR3 has 15 residues. CDR1 and CDR2 from the germline V gene are WNHNN and SYGVQD (reference sequence).

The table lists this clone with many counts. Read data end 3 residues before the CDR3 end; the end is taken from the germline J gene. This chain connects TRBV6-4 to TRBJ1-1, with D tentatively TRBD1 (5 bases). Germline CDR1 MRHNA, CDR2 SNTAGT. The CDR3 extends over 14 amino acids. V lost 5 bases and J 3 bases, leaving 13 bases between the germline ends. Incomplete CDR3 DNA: TGTGCCAGCAGTCCAGACCCGGGGGACACTGAA. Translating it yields CASSPDPGDTE. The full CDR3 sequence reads CASSPDPGDTEAFF.

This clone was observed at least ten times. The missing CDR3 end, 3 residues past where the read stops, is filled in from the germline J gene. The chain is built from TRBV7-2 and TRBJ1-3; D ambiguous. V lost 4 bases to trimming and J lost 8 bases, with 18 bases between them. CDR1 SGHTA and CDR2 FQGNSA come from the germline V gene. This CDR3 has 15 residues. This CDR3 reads CASSSGEGPYDTIYF. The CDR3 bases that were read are TGTGCCAGCAGCTCAGGAGAGGGCCCATACGACACC.

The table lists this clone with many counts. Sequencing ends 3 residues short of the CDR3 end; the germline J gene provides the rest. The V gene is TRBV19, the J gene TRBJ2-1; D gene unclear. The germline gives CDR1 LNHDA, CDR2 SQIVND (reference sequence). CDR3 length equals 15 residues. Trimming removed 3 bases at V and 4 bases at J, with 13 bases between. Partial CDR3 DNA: TGTGCCAGTAGTATGGGCCAGGTGAAATACAATGAG. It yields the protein CASSMGQVKYNE. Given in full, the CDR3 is CASSMGQVKYNEQFF.

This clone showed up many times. The sequenced CDR3 bases are TGCAGTGCTAGAGACAACCAAAGAGGGGCCCTAAACTACGAG. As protein: CSARDNQRGALNYE. The entire CDR3 reads CSARDNQRGALNYEQYF. The V and J genes are TRBV20-1 and TRBJ2-7, with D possibly called TRBD1 or TRBD2 (5 bases each). Coverage ceases 3 residues before the CDR3 finishes, and the germline J gene fills in the end. The CDR3 runs to 17 residues. Germline assignment: CDR1 DFQATT and CDR2 SNEGSKA (reference sequence). Deletions cut 0 bases from V and 3 bases from J, with 21 bases between.

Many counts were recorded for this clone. The CDR3 region is CSALSGISSYNEQFF. The CDR3 DNA, read in part, is TGCAGTGCCCTTAGCGGGATCAGCTCCTACAATGAG. This chain joins TRBV20-1 and TRBJ2-1; 8 bases match TRBD2. The CDR3 goes on 3 residues after the read ends, and that part is filled in from the germline J gene. After removal of 6 bases from V and 0 bases from J, the junction contained 7 bases not matched to a gene. The CDR3 extends over 15 amino acids. The V gene's germline CDR1 is DFQATT and CDR2 SNEGSKA (reference sequence).

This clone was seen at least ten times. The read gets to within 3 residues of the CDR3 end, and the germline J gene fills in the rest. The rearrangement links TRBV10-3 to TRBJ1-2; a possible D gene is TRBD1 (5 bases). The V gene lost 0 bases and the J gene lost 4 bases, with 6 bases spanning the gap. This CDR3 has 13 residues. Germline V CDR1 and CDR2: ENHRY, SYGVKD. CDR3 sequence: CAISESGGYGYTF. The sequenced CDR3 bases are TGTGCCATCAGTGAGTCGGGGGGCTATGGC.

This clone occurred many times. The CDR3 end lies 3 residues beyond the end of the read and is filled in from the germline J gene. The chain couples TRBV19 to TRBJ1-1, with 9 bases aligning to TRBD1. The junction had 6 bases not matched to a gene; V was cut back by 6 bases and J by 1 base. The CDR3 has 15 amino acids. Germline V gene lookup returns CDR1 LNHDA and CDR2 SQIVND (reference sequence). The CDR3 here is CASRGQGLPNTEAFF. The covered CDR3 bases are TGTGCCAGTAGGGGACAGGGCCTTCCGAACACTGAA.

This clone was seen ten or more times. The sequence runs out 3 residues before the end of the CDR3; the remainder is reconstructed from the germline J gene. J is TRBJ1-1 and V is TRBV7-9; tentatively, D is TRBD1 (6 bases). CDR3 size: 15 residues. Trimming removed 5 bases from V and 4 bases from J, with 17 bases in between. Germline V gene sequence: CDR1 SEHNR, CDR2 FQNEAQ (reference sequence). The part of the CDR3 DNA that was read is TGTGCCAGCAGCCCGGGGGGCGGGGCCACCACTGAA. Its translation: CASSPGGGATTE. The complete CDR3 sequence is CASSPGGGATTEAFF.

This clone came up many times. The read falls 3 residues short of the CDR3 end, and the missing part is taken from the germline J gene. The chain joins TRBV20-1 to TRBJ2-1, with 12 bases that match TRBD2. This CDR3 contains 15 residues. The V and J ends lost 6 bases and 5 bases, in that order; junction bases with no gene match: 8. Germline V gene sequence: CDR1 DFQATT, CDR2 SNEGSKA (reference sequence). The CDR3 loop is CSAPRLAGGHNEQFF. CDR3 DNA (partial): TGCAGTGCCCCCCGTCTAGCGGGAGGGCACAATGAG.